The T cell receptor beta chain under discussion was sequenced for a study of CD8 T cells in Susac syndrome (dated by TCRdb to between 2017 and 2020). As for the study more broadly: Among the Susac syndrome patients who were sequenced, clinically active disease was present in more than 5 and clinical remission was observed in under ten. At blood withdrawal, Susac syndrome patients were either therapy-naive, taking corticosteroids (in some cases with IVIg as well), or taking IVIg alone. Whether CD8+ T cell activation and differentiation in Susac syndrome was antigen driven was tested using repertoire sequencing. Findings and caveats that apply to the study as a whole: The TCR sequencing and HLA analysis was acknowledged to have included a relatively small number of individuals. In the CD4+ T cell repertoire of Susac syndrome patients, clonal expansion was not detected.

In this sample, this clonotype turned up a few times. Its antigen is unknown. No clone much larger than this one lies a single base away; base qualities are absent. RNA was extracted using the RNeasy kit, and roughly 0.5 to 1 microgram was reverse transcribed with random hexamers. The immunoSEQ multiplex PCR assay, covering 54 Vbeta and 13 Jbeta segments, was used to amplify TCR beta CDR3 regions. Bias from PCR amplification was corrected by using a synthetic template baseline for primer optimization and for computational correction. On the study's bioinformatics: Reads were annotated to V, D and J genes per IMGT and analyzed with immunoSEQ Analyzer, keeping only productive sequences. Clonality was computed as one minus Shannon entropy normalized by log2 of the number of productive unique sequences. Public and private clones were assessed among the 100 most prevalent clones of each patient and control. Clones were defined as Susac-specific when absent from the healthy and MS cohorts, from approximately 1,100 published viral clones and from other ImmuneACCESS disease sequences. Through fastp at Q25 and MiXCR, TCRdb rebuilt clones from the public reads, retaining in-frame beta chains. Entries are consolidated by CDR3 protein sequence, retaining the most common genes and DNA. For this entry, the V and J calls and clone size follow TCRdb and not the study's own pipeline. This sample lists 150,000 or so distinct CDR3 sequences; 85% to 95% were detected once. The ten largest account for 0.16% of the sample.

Relative to germline, V is 2 bases shorter and J is 2 bases shorter, with 12 bases between their ends. The CDR3 starts with the cysteine, ends with the phenylalanine, and has 15 residues. Solely the CDR3 DNA is kept, with 45 bases framed from the first base. The germline V gene yields LGHNA for CDR1 and YSLEER for CDR2. Peripheral blood CD8+ and CD4+ T cells from healthy donors, Susac syndrome patients and multiple sclerosis patients were profiled by high-throughput TCR beta sequencing. The Susac syndrome patients fulfilled recently defined diagnostic criteria for definite or probable disease. Bulk CD8+ and CD4+ T cells were purified by magnetic negative isolation, whereas CD8+ TEMRA cells were enriched by FACS. Blood was collected in EDTA tubes and processed within 24 hours, with PBMCs isolated through density gradient centrifugation. PBMCs intended for TCR sequencing were cryopreserved in liquid nitrogen and were subsequently thawed in a 37 degrees C water bath. The sorted or isolated CD4+, CD8+ and CD8+ TEMRA cells had a purity of 90% or higher.

The clonotype comes from a human donor with Susac syndrome. Sequenced: CD4+ T cells from PBMCs. The receptor chain draws on TRBV4-3 and TRBJ1-2; D gene: possibly TRBD1, on 5 matching bases. The DNA reads TGCGCCAGCAGCCAATCGACGGGGGTGAACTATGGCTACACCTTC. Translated, this is CASSQSTGVNYGYTF.